The present T cell receptor (beta chain) was sequenced within a study of blood T cell repertoires in COVID-19. Assay: immunoSEQ multiplex PCR; the TCRdb copy retains only in-frame clones and omits some. The table includes nearly 300,000 clones, roughly 88% detected once. This CDR3 contains 16 residues. V dropped 1 base and J dropped 1 base, with 13 bases sitting between them. The germline V gene has CDR1 LNHDA and CDR2 SQIVND (reference sequence). The gene calls are TRBV19 and TRBJ1-1; the D is unclear. The sequencing input was peripheral blood. The sequence was collected from a woman aged 25 to 39 who had recovered from COVID-19. The CDR3 DNA sequence: TGTGCCAGTAGTATAGTTCCAATCCCGGGGAACACTGAAGCTTTCTTT. This translates into CASSIVPIPGNTEAFF.